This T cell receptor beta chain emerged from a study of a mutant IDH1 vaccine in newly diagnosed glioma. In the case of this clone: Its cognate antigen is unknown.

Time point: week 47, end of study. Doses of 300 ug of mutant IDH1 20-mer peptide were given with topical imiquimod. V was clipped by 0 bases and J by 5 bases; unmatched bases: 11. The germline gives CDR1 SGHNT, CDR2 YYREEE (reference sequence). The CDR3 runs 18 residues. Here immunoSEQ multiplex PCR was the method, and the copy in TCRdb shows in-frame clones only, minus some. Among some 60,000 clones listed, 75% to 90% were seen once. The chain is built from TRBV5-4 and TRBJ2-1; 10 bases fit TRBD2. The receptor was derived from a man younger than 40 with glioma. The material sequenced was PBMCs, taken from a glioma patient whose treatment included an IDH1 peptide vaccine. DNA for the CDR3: TGTGCCAGCAGCTTGGTACTAGCGGGGCCCGCAAGAAACAATGAGCAGTTCTTC. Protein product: CASSLVLAGPARNNEQFF.